The sequence of this TCR beta chain was determined in a study of cytomegalovirus exposure and HLA in healthy donors. Overall study results and limits: The classifier reportedly diagnosed cytomegalovirus status with high sensitivity and specificity.

As regards this clone: Its cognate antigen is unknown.

Trimming left V 2 bases short and J 4 bases short, with 11 bases between. The CDR3 is made up of 14 amino acids. Germline CDR1 and CDR2: MNHNS and SASEGT. Data came from immunoSEQ multiplex PCR; TCRdb stores just in-frame clones and leaves some out. The sample lists some 250,000 clones, 90% occurring once. The sequence derives from a woman in her 30s in good health and CMV-seronegative. The V gene is TRBV6-1, the J gene TRBJ1-2; no reliable D call. Sequenced input: PBMCs. DNA of the CDR3: TGTGCCAGCAGTGAATACGGGGTTGGCTATGGCTACACCTTC. This translates into CASSEYGVGYGYTF.